The sequence of this T cell receptor (beta chain) was determined in a study of OX40 agonist ivuxolimab in advanced cancers. Study in general: Enrollees could have had prior anti-PD-1, anti-PD-L1 or anti-CTLA-4 therapy, which around 40% had received. Findings and limits, study-wide: The average count of expanded clones was higher among CD8+ T cells than among CD4+.

Sequenced by immunoSEQ multiplex PCR; TCRdb stores in-frame clones only, minus some. The repertoire consists of fewer than 45,000 clones, with around 90% occurring once and the leading ten covering approximately 0.6%. The CDR3 runs to 13 residues. The V and J ends lost 6 bases and 1 base respectively, with 9 bases between them. The germline V gene encodes CDR1 MNHNS and CDR2 SASEGT. As to this clone: The antigen is unknown.

The sequence was obtained from an adult with an advanced solid tumor such as melanoma, head and neck, liver or kidney cancer. This chain joins TRBV6-1 and TRBJ1-1; D ambiguous. The material sequenced was CD4+ or CD8+ T cells sorted from blood, taken in a trial of the OX40 agonist ivuxolimab. CDR3 coding DNA: TGTGCCAGCAGAGCGGACGGGAACACTGAAGCTTTCTTT. Translated, it gives CASRADGNTEAFF.